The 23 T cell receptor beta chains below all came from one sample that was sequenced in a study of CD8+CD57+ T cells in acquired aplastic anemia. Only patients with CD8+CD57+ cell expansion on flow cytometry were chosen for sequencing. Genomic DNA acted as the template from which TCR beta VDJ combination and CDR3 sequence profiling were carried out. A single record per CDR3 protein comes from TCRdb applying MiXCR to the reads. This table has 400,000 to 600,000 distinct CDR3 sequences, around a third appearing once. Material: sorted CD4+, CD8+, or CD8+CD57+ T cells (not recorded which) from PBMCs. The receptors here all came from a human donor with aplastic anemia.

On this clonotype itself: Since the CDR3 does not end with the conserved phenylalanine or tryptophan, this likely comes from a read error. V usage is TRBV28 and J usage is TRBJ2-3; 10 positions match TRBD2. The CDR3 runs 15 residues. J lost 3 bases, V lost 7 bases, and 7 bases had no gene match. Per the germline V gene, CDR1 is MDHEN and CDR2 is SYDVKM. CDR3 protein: CASKPPGLATDTQYL. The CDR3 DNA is TGTGCCAGCAAACCCCCGGGACTAGCGACAGATACGCAGTATCTT.

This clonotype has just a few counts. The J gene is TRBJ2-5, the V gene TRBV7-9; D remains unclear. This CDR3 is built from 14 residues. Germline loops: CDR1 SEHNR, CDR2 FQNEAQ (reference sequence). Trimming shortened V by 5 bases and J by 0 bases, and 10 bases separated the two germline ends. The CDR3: CASSASEYQETQYF. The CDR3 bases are TGTGCCAGCAGCGCCTCCGAGTACCAAGAGACCCAGTACTTC.

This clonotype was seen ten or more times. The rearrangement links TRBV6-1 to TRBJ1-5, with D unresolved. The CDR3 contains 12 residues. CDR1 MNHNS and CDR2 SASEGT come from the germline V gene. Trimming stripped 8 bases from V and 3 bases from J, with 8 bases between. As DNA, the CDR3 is TGTGCCAGCGCCAGACCCAATCAGCCCCAGCATTTT. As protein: CASARPNQPQHF.

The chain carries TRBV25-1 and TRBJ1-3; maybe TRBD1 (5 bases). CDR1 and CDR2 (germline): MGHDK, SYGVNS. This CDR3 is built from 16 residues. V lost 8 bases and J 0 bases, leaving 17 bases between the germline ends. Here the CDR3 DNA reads TGTGCCAGCTCACCACTTTTGGGACTCTCTGGAAACACCATATATTTT. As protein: CASSPLLGLSGNTIYF.

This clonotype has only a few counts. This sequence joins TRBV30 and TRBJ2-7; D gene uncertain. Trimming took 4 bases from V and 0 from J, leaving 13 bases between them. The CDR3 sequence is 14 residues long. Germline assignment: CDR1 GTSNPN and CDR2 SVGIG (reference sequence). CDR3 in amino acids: CAWISPGRSYEQYF. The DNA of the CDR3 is TGTGCCTGGATATCCCCAGGTCGCTCCTACGAGCAGTACTTC.

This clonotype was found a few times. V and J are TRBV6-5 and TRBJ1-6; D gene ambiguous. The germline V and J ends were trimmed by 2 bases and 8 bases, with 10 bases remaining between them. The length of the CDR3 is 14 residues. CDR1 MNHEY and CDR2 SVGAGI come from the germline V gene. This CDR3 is CASSYPGLDSPLHF. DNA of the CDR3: TGTGCCAGCAGTTACCCCGGGTTGGATTCACCCCTCCACTTT.

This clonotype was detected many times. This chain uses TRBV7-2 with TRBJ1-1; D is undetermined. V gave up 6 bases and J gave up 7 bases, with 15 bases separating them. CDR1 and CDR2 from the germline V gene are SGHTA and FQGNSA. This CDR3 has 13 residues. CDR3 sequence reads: CASRHTLKDEAFF. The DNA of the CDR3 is TGTGCCAGCAGGCACACATTAAAGGATGAAGCTTTCTTT.

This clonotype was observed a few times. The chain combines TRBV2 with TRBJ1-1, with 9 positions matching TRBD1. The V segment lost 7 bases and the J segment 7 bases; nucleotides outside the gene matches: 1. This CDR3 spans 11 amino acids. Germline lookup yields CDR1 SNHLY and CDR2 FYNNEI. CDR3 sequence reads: CASKGQGEAFF. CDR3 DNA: TGTGCCAGCAAGGGACAGGGTGAAGCTTTCTTT.

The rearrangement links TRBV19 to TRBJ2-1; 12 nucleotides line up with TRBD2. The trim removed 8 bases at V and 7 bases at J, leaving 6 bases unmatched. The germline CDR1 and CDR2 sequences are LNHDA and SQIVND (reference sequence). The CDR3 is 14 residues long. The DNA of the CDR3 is TGTGCCAGTGCCGGGACTAGCGGGTCAAATGAGCAGTTCTTC. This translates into CASAGTSGSNEQFF.

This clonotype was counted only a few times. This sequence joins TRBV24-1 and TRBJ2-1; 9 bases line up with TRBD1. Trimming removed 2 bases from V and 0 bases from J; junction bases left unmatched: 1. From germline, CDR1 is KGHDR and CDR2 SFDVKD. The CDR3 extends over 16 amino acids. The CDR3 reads CATSDSGQGSYNEQFF. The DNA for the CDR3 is TGTGCCACCAGTGATTCGGGACAGGGCTCCTACAATGAGCAGTTCTTC.

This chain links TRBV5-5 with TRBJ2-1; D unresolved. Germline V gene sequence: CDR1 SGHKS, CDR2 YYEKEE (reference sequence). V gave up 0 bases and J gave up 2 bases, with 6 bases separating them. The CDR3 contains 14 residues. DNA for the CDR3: TGTGCCAGCAGCTTGGACCTAACCTACAATGAGCAGTTCTTC. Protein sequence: CASSLDLTYNEQFF.

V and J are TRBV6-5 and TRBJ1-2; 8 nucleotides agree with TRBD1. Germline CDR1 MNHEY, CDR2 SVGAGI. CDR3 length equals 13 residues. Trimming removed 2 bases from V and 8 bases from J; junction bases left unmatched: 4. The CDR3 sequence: CASSYEQGAGYTF. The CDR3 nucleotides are TGTGCCAGCAGTTACGAGCAGGGGGCGGGCTACACCTTC.

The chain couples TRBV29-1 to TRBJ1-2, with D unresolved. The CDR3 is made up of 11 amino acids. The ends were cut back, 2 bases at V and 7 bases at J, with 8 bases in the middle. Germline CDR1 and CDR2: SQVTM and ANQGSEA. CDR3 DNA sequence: TGCAGCGTTGAATGGTCGTCTGGCTACACCTTC. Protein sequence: CSVEWSSGYTF.

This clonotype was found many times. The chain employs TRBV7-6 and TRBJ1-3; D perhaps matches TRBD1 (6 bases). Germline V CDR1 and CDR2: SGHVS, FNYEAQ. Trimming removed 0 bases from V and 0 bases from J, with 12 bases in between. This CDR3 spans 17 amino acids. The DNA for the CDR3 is TGTGCCAGCAGCTTAGCGACCGGACAGAGCTCTGGAAACACCATATATTTT. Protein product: CASSLATGQSSGNTIYF.

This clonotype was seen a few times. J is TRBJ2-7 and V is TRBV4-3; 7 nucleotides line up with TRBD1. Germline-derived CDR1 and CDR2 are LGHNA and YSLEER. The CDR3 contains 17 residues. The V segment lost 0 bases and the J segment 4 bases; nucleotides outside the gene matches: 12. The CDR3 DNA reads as TGCGCCAGCAGCCAAGATTTGGTCGGGACAGCGAGATACGAGCAGTACTTC. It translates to CASSQDLVGTARYEQYF.

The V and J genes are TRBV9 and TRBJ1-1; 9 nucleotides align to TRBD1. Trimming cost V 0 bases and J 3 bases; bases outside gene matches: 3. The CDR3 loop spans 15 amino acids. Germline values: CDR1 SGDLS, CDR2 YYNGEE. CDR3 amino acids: CASSVDRGLYTEAFF. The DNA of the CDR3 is TGTGCCAGCAGCGTAGACAGGGGGCTTTACACTGAAGCTTTCTTT.

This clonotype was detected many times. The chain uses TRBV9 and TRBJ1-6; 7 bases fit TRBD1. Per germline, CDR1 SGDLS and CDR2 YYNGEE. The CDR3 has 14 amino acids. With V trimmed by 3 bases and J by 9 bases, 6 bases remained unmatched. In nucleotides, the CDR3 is TGTGCCAGCAGCGATCGACAGGGAGGTTCACCCCTCCACTTT. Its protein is CASSDRQGGSPLHF.

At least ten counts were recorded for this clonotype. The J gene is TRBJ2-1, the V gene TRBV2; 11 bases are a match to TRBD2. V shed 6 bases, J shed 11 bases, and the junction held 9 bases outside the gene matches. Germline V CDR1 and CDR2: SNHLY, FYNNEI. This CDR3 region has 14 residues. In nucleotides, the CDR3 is TGTGCCAGCAGCCAAACTAGCGGGAGTTATCAGCAGTTCTTC. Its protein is CASSQTSGSYQQFF. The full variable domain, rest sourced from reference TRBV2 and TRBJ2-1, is EPEVTQTPSHQVTQMGQEVILRCVPISNHLYFYWYRQILGQKVEFLVSFYNNEISEKSEIFDDQFSVERPDGSNFTLKIRSTKLEDSAMYFCASSQTSGSYQQFFGPGTRLTVL.

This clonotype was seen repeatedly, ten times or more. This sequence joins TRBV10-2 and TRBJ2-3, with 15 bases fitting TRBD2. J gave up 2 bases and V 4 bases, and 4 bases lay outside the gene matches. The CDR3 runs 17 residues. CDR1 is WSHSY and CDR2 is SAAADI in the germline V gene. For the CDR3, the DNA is TGCGCCAGCAGTGGGACTAGCGGGAGGGCCAACACAGATACGCAGTATTTT. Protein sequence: CASSGTSGRANTDTQYF.

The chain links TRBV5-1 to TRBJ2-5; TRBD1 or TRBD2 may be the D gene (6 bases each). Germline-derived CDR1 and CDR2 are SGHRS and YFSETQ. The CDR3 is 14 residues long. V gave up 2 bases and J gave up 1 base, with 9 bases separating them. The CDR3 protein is CASSFGGRQETQYF. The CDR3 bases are TGCGCCAGCAGCTTCGGGGGCCGCCAAGAGACCCAGTACTTC.

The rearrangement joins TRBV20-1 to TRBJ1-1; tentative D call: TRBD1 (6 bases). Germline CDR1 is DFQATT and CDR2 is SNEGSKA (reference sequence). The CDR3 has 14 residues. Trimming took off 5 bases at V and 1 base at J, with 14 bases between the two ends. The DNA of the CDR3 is TGCAGTGCTTTACAGGGAACCAGGAACACTGAAGCTTTCTTT. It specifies CSALQGTRNTEAFF.

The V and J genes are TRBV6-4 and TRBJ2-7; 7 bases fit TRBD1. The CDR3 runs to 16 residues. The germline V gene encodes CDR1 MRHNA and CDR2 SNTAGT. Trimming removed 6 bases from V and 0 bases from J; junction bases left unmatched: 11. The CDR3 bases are TGTGCCAGCAGGCACGAGTGTAGGGGGCACTCCTACGAGCAGTACTTC. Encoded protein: CASRHECRGHSYEQYF.

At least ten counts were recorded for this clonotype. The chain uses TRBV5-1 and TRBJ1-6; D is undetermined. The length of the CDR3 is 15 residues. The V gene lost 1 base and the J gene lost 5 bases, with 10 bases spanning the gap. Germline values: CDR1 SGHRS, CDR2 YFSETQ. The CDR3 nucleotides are TGCGCCAGCAGCTTGAATGTGGGTAATAATTCACCCCTCCACTTT. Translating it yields CASSLNVGNNSPLHF.